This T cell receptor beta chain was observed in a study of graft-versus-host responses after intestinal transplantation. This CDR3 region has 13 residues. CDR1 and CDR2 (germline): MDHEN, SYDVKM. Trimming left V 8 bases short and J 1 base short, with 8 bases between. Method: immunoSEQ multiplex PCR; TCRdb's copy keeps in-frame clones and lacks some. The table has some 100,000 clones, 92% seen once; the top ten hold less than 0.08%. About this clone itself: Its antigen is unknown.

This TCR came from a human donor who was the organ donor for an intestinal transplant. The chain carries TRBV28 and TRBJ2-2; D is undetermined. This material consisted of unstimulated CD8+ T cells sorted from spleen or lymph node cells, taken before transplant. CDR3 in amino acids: CASEAENTGELFF. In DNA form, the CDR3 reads TGTGCCAGCGAGGCAGAGAACACCGGGGAGCTGTTTTTT. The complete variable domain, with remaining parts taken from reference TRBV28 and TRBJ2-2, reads DVKVTQSSRYLVKRTGEKVFLECVQDMDHENMFWYRQDPGLGLRLIYFSYDVKMKEKGDIPEGYSVSREKKERFSLILESASTNQTSMYLCASEAENTGELFFGEGSRLTVL.